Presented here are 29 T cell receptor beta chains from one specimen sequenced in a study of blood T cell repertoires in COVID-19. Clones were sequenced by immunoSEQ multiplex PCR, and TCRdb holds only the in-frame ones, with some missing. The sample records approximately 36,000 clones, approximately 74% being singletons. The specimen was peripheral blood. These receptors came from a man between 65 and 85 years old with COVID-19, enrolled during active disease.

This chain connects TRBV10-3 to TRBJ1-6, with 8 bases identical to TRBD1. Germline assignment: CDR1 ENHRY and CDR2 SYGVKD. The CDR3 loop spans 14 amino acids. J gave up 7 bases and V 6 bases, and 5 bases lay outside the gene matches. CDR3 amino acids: CAIRSTGDNSPLHF. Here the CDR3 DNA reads TGTGCCATCAGATCGACAGGGGACAATTCACCCCTCCACTTT.

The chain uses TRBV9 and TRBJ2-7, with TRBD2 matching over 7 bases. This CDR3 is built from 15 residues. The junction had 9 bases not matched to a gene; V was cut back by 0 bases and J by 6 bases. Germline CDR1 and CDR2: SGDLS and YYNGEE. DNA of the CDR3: TGTGCCAGCAGCGTAGCCGGGGGGAGATTCGGCGAGCAGTACTTC. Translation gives CASSVAGGRFGEQYF.

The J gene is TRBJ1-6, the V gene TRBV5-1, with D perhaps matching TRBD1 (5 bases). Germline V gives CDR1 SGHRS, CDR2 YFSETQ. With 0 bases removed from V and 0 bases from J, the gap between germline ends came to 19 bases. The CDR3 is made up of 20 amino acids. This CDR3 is CASSLAVTGYSSSYNSPLHF. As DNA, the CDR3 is TGCGCCAGCAGCTTGGCCGTCACAGGTTACTCAAGCTCCTATAATTCACCCCTCCACTTT.

CDR3 nucleotides: TGTGCCACCGGAAGGGGGAGTGAGCAGTTCTTC. It yields the protein CATGRGSEQFF. This chain connects TRBV2 to TRBJ2-1, with D possibly being TRBD1 (6 bases). V gave up 10 bases and J gave up 9 bases, with 13 bases separating them. Germline V gives CDR1 SNHLY, CDR2 FYNNEI. The CDR3 is 11 residues long. The full variable domain, its missing parts supplied by reference TRBV2 and TRBJ2-1, is EPEVTQTPSHQVTQMGQEVILRCVPISNHLYFYWYRQILGQKVEFLVSFYNNEISEKSEIFDDQFSVERPDGSNFTLKIRSTKLEDSAMYFCATGRGSEQFFGPGTRLTVL.

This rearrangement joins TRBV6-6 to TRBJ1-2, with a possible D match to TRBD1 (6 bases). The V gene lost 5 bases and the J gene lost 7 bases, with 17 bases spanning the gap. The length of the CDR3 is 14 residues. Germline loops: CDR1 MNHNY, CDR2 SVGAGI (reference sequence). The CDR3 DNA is TGTGCCAGCAGTCAACCGCAGGGAGGGGGTGGCTACACCTTC. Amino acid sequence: CASSQPQGGGGYTF.

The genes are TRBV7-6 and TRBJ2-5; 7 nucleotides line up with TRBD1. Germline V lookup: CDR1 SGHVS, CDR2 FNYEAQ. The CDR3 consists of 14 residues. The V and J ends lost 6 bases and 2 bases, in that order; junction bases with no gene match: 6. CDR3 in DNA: TGTGCCAGCAGAACAGGGACAGTTCAAGAGACCCAGTACTTC. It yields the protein CASRTGTVQETQYF.

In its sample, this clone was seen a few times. CDR3 coding DNA: TGTGCCAGCTCACGCTCCGAGACAGGGCAATCACCCCTCCACTTT. This codes for CASSRSETGQSPLHF. The genes are TRBV18 and TRBJ1-6; 7 positions agree with TRBD1. V dropped 4 bases and J dropped 10; count of bases not matched to a gene: 10. Germline V gives CDR1 KGHSH, CDR2 LQKENI. CDR3 length: 15 amino acids. Filled out from reference TRBV18 and TRBJ1-6, the complete variable domain reads NAGVMQNPRHLVRRRGQEARLRCSPMKGHSHVYWYRQLPEEGLKFMVYLQKENIIDESGMPKERFSAEFPKEGPSILRIQQVVRGDSAAYFCASSRSETGQSPLHFGNGTRLTVT.

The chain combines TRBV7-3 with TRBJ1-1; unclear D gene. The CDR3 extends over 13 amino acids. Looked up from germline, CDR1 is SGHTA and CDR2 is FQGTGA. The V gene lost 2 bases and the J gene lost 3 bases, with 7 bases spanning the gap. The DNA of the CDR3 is TGTGCCAGCAGCTTACTTTCGGACACTGAAGCTTTCTTT. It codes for CASSLLSDTEAFF.

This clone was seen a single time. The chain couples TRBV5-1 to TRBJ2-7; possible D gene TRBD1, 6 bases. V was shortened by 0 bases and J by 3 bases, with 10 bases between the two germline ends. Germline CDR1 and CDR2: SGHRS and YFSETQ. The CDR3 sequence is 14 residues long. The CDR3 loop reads CASSLAQGVYEQYF. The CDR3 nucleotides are TGCGCCAGCAGCTTGGCACAGGGAGTCTACGAGCAGTACTTC.

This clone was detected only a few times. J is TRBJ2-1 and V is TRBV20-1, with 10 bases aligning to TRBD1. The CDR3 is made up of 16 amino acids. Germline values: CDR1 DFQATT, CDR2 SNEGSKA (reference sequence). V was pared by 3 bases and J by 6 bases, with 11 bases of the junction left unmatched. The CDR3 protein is CSASSPDRGGSNEQFF. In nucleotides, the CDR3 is TGCAGTGCTAGTTCCCCGGACAGGGGGGGTAGCAATGAGCAGTTCTTC.

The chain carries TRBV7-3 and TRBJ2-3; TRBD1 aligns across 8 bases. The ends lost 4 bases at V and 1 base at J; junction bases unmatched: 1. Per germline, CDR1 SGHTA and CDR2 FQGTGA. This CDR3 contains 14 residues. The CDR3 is CASSSDRGTDTQYF. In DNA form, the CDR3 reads TGTGCCAGCAGCTCGGACAGGGGCACAGATACGCAGTATTTT.

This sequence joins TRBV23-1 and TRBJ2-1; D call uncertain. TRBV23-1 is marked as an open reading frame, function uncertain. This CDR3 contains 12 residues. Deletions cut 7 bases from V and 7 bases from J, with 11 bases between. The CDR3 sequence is CASKKPRNEQFF. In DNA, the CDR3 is TGCGCCAGCAAAAAACCGAGGAATGAGCAGTTCTTC.

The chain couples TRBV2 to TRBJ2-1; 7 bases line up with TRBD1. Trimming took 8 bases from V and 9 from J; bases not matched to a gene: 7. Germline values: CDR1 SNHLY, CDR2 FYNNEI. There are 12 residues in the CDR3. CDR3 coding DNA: TGTGCCAGCTCAGGGGGTTGGGGTGAGCAGTTCTTC. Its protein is CASSGGWGEQFF.

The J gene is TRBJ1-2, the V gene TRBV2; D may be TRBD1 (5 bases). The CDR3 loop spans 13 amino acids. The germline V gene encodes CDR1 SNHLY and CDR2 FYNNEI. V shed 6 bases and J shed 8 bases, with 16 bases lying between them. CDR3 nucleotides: TGTGCCAGCAGGGCCGGGACTTGGGACGGCTACACCTTC. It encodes CASRAGTWDGYTF.

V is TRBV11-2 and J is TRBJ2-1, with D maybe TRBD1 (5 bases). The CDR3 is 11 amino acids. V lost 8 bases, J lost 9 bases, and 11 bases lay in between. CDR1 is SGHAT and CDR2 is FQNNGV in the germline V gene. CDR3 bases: TGTGCCAGCGGCAGGGTCAGTGAGCAGTTCTTC. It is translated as CASGRVSEQFF. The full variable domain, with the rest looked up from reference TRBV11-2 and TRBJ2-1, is EAGVAQSPRYKIIEKRQSVAFWCNPISGHATLYWYQQILGQGPKLLIQFQNNGVVDDSQLPKDRFSAERLKGVDSTLKIQPAKLEDSAVYLCASGRVSEQFFGPGTRLTVL.

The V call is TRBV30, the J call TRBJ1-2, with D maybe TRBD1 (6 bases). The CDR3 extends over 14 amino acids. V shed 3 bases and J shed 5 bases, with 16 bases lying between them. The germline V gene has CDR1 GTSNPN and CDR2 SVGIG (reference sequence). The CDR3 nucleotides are TGTGCCTGGAGCAATTTTGGCAGGGGTTATGGCTACACCTTC. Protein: CAWSNFGRGYGYTF.

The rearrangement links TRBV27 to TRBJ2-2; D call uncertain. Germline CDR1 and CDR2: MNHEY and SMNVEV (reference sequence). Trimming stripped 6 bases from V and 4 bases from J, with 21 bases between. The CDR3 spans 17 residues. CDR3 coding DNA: TGTGCCAGCAGCTTACGCCGGAGCATCTCCGGCACCGGGGAGCTGTTTTTT. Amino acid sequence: CASSLRRSISGTGELFF.

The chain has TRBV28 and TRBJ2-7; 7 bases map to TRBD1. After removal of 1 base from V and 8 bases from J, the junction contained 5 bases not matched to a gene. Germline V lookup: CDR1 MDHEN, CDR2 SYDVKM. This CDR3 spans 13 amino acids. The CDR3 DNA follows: TGTGCCAGCAGTTTATCCTTACAGGGGCAGCAGTACTTC. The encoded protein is CASSLSLQGQQYF.

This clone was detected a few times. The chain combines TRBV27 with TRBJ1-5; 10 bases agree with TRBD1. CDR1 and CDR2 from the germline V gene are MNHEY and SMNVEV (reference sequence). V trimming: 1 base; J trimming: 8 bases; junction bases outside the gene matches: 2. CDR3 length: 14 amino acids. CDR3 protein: CASSLLDRGEPQHF. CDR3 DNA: TGTGCCAGCAGTTTATTGGACAGGGGGGAGCCCCAGCATTTT.

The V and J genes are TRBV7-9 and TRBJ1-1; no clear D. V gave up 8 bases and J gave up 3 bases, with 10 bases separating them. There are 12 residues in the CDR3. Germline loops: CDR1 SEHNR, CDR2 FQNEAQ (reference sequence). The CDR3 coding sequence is TGTGCCAGCTGCCGGGGAGACACTGAAGCTTTCTTT. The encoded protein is CASCRGDTEAFF.

As DNA, the CDR3 is TGTGCCAGCAGCAAAAGACATGGGAGTTACGGGGAGCTGTTTTTT. It is translated as CASSKRHGSYGELFF. The genes are TRBV21-1 and TRBJ2-2; TRBD2 is the table's D call and was not checked against the DNA. TRBV21-1 is a pseudogene locus. The CDR3 loop spans 15 amino acids.

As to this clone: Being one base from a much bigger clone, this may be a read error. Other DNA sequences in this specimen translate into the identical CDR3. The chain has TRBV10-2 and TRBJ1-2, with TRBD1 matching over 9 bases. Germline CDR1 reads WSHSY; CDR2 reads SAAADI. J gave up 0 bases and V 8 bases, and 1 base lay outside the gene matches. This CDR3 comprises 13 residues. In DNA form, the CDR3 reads TGCGCCAGCGGGACAGGGTCTAACTATGGCTACACCTTC. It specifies CASGTGSNYGYTF.

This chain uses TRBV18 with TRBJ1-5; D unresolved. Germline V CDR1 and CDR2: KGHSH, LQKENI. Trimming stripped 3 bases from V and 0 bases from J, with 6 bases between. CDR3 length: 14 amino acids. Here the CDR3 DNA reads TGTGCCAGCTCACCCTACGATAGCAATCAGCCCCAGCATTTT. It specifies CASSPYDSNQPQHF.

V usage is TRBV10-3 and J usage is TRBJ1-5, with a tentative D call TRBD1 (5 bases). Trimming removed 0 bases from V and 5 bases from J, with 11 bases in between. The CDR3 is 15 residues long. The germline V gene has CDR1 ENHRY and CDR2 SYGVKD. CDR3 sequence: CAISESGQGDQPQHF. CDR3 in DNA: TGTGCCATCAGTGAGTCGGGTCAGGGCGATCAGCCCCAGCATTTT.

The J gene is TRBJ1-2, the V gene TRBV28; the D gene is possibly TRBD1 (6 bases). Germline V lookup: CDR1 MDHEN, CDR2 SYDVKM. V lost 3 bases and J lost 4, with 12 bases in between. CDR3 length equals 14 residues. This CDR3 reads CASSFGGGAYGYTF. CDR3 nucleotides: TGTGCCAGCAGTTTCGGGGGGGGCGCCTATGGCTACACCTTC.

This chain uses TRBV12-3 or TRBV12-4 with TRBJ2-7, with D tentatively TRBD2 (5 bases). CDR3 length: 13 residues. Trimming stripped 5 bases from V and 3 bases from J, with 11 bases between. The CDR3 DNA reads TGTGCCAGCAGTCCCCGCCGGGACTACGAGCAGTACTTC. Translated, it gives CASSPRRDYEQYF.

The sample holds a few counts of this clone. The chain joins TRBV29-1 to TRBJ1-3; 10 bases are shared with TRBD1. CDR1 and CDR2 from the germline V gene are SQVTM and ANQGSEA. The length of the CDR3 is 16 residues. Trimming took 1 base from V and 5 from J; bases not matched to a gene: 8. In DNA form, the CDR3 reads TGCAGCGTTGAAGCCCCGGGACAGGGGAGCCGAAACACCATATATTTT. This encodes CSVEAPGQGSRNTIYF.

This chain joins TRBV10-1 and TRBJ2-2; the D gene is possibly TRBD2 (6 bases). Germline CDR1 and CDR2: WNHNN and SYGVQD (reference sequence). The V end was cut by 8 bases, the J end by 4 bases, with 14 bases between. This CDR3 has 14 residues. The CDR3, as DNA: TGCGCCAGCGGGGGACTCTCGGGCACCGGGGAGCTGTTTTTT. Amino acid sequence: CASGGLSGTGELFF.

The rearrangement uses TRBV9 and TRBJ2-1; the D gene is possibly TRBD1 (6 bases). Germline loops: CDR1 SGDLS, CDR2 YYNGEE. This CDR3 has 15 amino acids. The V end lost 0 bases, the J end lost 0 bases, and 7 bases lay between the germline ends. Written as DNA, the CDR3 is TGTGCCAGCAGCGTAGAGGACAGCTCCTACAATGAGCAGTTCTTC. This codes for CASSVEDSSYNEQFF.